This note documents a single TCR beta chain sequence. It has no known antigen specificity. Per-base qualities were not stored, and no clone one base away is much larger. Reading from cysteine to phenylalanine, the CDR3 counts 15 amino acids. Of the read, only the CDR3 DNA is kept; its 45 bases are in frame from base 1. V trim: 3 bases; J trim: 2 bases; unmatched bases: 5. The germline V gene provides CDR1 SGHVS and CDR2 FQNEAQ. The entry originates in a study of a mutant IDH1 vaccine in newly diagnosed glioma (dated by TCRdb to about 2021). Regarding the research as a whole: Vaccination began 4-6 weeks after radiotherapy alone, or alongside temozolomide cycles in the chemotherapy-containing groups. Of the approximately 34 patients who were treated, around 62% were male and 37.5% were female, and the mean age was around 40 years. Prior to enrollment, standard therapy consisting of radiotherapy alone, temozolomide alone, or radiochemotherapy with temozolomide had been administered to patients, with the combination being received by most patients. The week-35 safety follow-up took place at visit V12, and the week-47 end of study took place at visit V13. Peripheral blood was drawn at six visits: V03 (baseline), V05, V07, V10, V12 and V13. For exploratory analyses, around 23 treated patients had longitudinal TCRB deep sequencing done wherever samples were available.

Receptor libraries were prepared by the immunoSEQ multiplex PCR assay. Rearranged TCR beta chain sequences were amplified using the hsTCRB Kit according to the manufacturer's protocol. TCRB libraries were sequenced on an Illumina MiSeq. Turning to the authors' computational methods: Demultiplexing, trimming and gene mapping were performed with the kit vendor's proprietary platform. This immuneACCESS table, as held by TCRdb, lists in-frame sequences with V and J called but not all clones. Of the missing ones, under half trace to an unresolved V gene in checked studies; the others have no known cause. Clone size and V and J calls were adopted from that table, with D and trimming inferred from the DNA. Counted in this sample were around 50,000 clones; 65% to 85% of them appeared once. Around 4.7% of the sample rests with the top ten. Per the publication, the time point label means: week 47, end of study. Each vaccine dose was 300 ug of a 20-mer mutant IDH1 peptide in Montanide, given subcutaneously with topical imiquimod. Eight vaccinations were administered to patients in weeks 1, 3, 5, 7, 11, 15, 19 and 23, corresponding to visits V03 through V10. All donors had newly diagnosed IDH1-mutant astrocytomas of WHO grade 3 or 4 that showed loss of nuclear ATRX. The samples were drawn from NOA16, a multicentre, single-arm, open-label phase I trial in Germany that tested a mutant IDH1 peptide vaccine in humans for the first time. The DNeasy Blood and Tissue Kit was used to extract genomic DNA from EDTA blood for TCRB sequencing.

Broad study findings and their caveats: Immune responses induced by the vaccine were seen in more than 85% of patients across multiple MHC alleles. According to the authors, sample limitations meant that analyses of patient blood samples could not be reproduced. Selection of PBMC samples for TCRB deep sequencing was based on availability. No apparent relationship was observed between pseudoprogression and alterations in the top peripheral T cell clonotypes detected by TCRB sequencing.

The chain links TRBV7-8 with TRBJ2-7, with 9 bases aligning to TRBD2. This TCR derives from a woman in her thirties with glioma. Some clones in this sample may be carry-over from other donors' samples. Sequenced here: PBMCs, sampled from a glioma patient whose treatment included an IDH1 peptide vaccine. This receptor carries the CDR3 CASSFRTSGPYEQYF. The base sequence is TGTGCCAGCAGCTTCAGAACTAGCGGGCCCTACGAGCAGTACTTC.